This is a list of T cell receptor beta chains from one sample in a study of post-analysis software for immune sequencing data. TCRdb re-called the PCR reads with MiXCR, one entry per CDR3 protein. The sample carries roughly 540,000 distinct CDR3 sequences, under 40% recorded once. Sequencing was carried out using blood. These TCRs come from a girl under 18 with multiple sclerosis. CDR3s include the opening cysteine and the closing phenylalanine or tryptophan. Fields, in order: V gene, D gene, clone size, J gene, CDR3 protein, CDR3 DNA. D genes are given only for firm matches. Some rows mark clone size as missing; the rest say once, few, many or name a class of expanded clone.

TRBV27,.,few,TRBJ2-3,CASTWAGWSQDTQYF,TGTGCCAGCACGTGGGCAGGGTGGTCACAAGATACGCAGTATTTT
TRBV19,TRBD2,.,TRBJ2-7,CASSTPGTSGGTYEQYF,TGTGCCAGTAGTACACCCGGGACTAGCGGGGGTACCTACGAGCAGTACTTC
TRBV10-2,.,few,TRBJ2-5,CASRDIRGRDGETQYF,TGCGCCAGCAGAGATATCAGGGGACGGGACGGGGAGACCCAGTACTTC
TRBV20-1,.,.,TRBJ2-7,CSVFGQGNYEQYF,TGCAGTGTTTTCGGGCAGGGAAACTACGAGCAGTACTTC
TRBV28,TRBD1,.,TRBJ2-7,CASSSTGDTYEQYF,TGTGCCAGCAGTTCAACAGGGGACACCTACGAGCAGTACTTC
TRBV5-6,TRBD2,.,TRBJ2-1,CASSSFFLWRGEQSSYNEQFF,TGTGCCAGCAGCTCGTTCTTTCTCTGGCGGGGGGAACAGAGCTCCTACAATGAGCAGTTCTTC
TRBV5-1,TRBD1,.,TRBJ1-1,CASSRGPQGRNTEAFF,TGCGCCAGCAGCCGAGGACCACAGGGGCGCAACACTGAAGCTTTCTTT
TRBV20-1,.,.,TRBJ2-3,CSARLAAWSTDTQYF,TGCAGTGCTAGGTTAGCAGCCTGGAGCACAGATACGCAGTATTTT
TRBV12-3/TRBV12-4,.,few,TRBJ2-5,CASKPQVPGGTQYF,TGTGCCAGCAAACCCCAGGTTCCCGGGGGGACCCAGTACTTC
TRBV2,.,.,TRBJ1-5,CASSDRSQPQHF,TGTGCCAGCAGCGACAGGAGTCAGCCCCAGCATTTT
TRBV28,.,.,TRBJ2-3,CASSQVSGHTQYF,TGTGCCAGCAGCCAAGTATCCGGCCATACGCAGTATTTT
TRBV10-3,TRBD1,few,TRBJ2-7,CAHQSGDRGYEQYF,TGTGCCCATCAGTCGGGGGACAGGGGCTACGAGCAGTACTTC
TRBV7-8,TRBD2,.,TRBJ2-3,CASSLIVGQGALAGEGTDTQYF,TGTGCCAGCAGCTTGATAGTGGGGCAGGGGGCTCTAGCGGGGGAGGGTACAGATACGCAGTATTTT
TRBV3-1,TRBD2,.,TRBJ2-5,CASSQTAGGTMQETQYF,TGTGCCAGCAGCCAAACAGCGGGGGGTACCATGCAAGAGACCCAGTACTTC
TRBV5-1,.,few,TRBJ1-5,CASSPGTNSNQPQHF,TGCGCCAGCAGCCCAGGGACAAATAGCAATCAGCCCCAGCATTTT
TRBV2,.,.,TRBJ1-4,CASSGDGNGGFREKLFF,TGTGCCAGCAGTGGAGATGGGAACGGGGGATTTAGGGAAAAACTGTTTTTT
TRBV12-1,.,few,TRBJ2-5,CASSFAGTQYF,TGTGCCAGCAGCTTTGCGGGGACCCAGTACTTC
TRBV3-1,TRBD2,.,TRBJ2-5,CASSQRSAGPQETQYF,TGTGCCAGCAGCCAAAGGTCAGCGGGACCACAAGAGACCCAGTACTTC
TRBV28,TRBD1,few,TRBJ2-6,CASSLFSGQGYSGANVLTF,TGTGCCAGCAGTTTGTTCTCGGGACAGGGGTATTCTGGGGCCAACGTCCTGACTTTC
TRBV7-9,.,few,TRBJ2-7,CASSRNGGSYRYEQYF,TGTGCCAGCAGCCGCAACGGGGGATCCTATCGCTACGAGCAGTACTTC
TRBV29-1,.,few,TRBJ1-1,CSVRVFGGDTEAFF,TGCAGCGTTCGAGTTTTCGGGGGAGACACTGAAGCTTTCTTT
TRBV27,.,.,TRBJ2-3,CASSHRQRTDTQYF,TGTGCCAGCAGCCATCGACAGCGCACAGATACGCAGTATTTT
TRBV27,.,many,TRBJ2-5,CASSGRLETQYF,TGTGCCAGCAGCGGGAGATTAGAGACCCAGTACTTC
TRBV20-1,TRBD2,.,TRBJ2-7,CGGLAVSYEQYF,TGCGGGGGACTAGCGGTCTCCTACGAGCAGTACTTC
TRBV7-3,TRBD2,.,TRBJ2-2,CASSLWGLGTELFF,TGTGCCAGCAGCTTATGGGGACTAGGGACTGAGCTGTTTTTT
TRBV29-1,.,few,TRBJ1-2,CSAGWSDYGYTF,TGCAGCGCCGGATGGTCGGACTATGGCTACACCTTC
TRBV6-6,TRBD1,.,TRBJ1-2,CASSYSNQGVPNYGYTF,TGTGCCAGCAGTTACTCGAATCAGGGGGTTCCCAACTATGGCTACACCTTC
TRBV7-9,TRBD1,.,TRBJ2-5,CASSSTGDETQYF,TGTGCCAGCAGCAGCACAGGGGACGAGACCCAGTACTTC
TRBV29-1,.,.,TRBJ2-3,CSVTRGDTDTQYF,TGCAGCGTTACTCGCGGGGACACAGATACGCAGTATTTT
TRBV29-1,TRBD1,few,TRBJ1-1,CSVRTGRNTEAFF,TGCAGCGTTCGGACAGGCCGGAACACTGAAGCTTTCTTT
TRBV6-6,.,.,TRBJ1-2,CAQAPPAGTF,TGTGCCCAAGCACCGCCGGCGGGCACCTTC
TRBV5-8,.,.,TRBJ1-4,CASSLGQLQHEKLFF,TGTGCCAGCAGCTTAGGACAGTTACAACATGAAAAACTGTTTTTT
TRBV7-8,.,.,TRBJ1-6,CASSSPQGLDNSPLHF,TGTGCCAGCAGTTCGCCGCAGGGTTTGGATAATTCACCCCTCCACTTT
TRBV15,.,few,TRBJ1-1,CATSTGISEAFF,TGTGCCACCAGCACCGGGATTTCTGAAGCTTTCTTT
TRBV7-6,.,.,TRBJ2-1,CASSSHPGAGGYNEQFF,TGTGCCAGCAGCTCCCACCCCGGCGCCGGGGGCTACAATGAGCAGTTCTTC
TRBV20-1,TRBD1,.,TRBJ1-2,CSAAKTGGGYGYTF,TGCAGTGCCGCAAAGACAGGGGGCGGCTATGGCTACACCTTC
TRBV4-2,.,few,TRBJ2-5,CASSQEGVQETQYF,TGTGCCAGCAGCCAAGAAGGTGTACAAGAGACCCAGTACTTC